Presented here are 2 T cell receptor beta chains from one specimen sequenced in a study of cytomegalovirus exposure and HLA in healthy donors. PCR employed 60 Vbeta and 13 Jbeta primers. The assay was immunoSEQ multiplex PCR, and TCRdb's table has in-frame clones only and misses some. The sample holds some 170,000 clones, 65% to 85% seen once. Specimen: PBMCs. Receptors were obtained from a woman in her fifties or sixties in good health and CMV-seropositive.

The rearrangement joins TRBV28 to TRBJ2-7; perhaps TRBD1 as D (5 bases). The CDR3 sequence is 15 residues long. Trimming took off 3 bases at V and 3 bases at J, with 15 bases between the two ends. CDR1 and CDR2 from the germline V gene are MDHEN and SYDVKM. CDR3 sequence: CASSFLGDSDYEQYF. The CDR3 DNA follows: TGTGCCAGCAGTTTCCTAGGGGATTCGGACTACGAGCAGTACTTC.

The chain is built from TRBV7-2 and TRBJ1-1; 7 bases map to TRBD1. This CDR3 comprises 12 residues. Trimming cost V 5 bases and J 8 bases; bases outside gene matches: 5. The germline gives CDR1 SGHTA, CDR2 FQGNSA. CDR3 nucleotide sequence: TGTGCCAGCAGCGGAAGGGGGCGCGAAGCTTTCTTT. Its protein product is CASSGRGREAFF.